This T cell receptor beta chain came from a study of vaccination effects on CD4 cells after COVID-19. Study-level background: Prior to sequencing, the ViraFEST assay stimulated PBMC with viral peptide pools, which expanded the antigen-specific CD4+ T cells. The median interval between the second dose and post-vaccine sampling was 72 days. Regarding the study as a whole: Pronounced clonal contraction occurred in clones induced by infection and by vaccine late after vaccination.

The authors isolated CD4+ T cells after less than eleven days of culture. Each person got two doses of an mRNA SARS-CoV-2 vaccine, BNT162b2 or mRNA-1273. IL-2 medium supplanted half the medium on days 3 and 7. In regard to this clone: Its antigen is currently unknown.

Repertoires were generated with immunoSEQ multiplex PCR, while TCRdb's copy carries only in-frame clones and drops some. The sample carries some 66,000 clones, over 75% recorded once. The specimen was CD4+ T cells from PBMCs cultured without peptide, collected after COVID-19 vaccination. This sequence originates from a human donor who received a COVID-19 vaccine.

The CDR3 DNA reads TGTGCCAGCAGCGCCTCATTCACCGGGGAGCTGTTTTTT. Encoded protein: CASSASFTGELFF. This chain links TRBV9 with TRBJ2-2; D uncertain. Germline V CDR1 and CDR2: SGDLS, YYNGEE. The V and J ends lost 3 bases and 4 bases respectively, with 7 bases between them. The CDR3 loop spans 13 amino acids. The full variable domain, its missing parts supplied by reference TRBV9 and TRBJ2-2, is DSGVTQTPKHLITATGQRVTLRCSPRSGDLSVYWYQQSLDQGLQFLIQYYNGEERAKGNILERFSAQQFPDLHSELNLSSLELGDSALYFCASSASFTGELFFGEGSRLTVL.